This note documents a single T cell receptor beta chain sequence. These data are taken from a study of blood T cell repertoires in COVID-19. Overall study: Acute-phase and convalescent COVID-19 samples originated in the United States, Italy and Spain. Sample material is recorded as cDNA or gDNA derived from T cells, B-cell-depleted T cells, or PBMCs.

V was shortened by 0 bases and J by 8 bases, with 14 bases between the two germline ends. CDR3 length: 15 residues. Per the germline V gene, CDR1 is LGHNA and CDR2 is YNFKEQ. In the original processing: Counts of nucleated cells, estimated from reference gene primer amplification, were obtained. Sequencing was performed with immunoSEQ multiplex PCR; in TCRdb, only in-frame clones are kept and a portion is missing. The D gene and trimming were derived from the DNA, and the V and J assignments and clone size from that table. The top ten hold about 15% of the sample, which has 18,000 or so clones, around 85% seen once.

V and J are TRBV4-2 and TRBJ2-4, with D maybe TRBD1 (6 bases). The clonotype was recovered from a middle-aged man with active or convalescent COVID-19. Sample: peripheral blood. CDR3 nucleotides: TGTGCCAGCAGCCAAGATCTGTCGGACAGCTACATTCAGTACTTC. Its translation is CASSQDLSDSYIQYF.